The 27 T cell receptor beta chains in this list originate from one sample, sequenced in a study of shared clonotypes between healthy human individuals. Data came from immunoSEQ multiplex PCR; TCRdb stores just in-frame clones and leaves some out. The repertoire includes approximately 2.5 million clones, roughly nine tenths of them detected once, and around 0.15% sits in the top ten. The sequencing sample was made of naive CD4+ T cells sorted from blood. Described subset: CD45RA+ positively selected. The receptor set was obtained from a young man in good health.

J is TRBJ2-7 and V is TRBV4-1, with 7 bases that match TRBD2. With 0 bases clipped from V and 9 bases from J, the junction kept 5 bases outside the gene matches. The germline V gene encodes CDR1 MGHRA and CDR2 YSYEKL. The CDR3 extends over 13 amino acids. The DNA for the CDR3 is TGCGCCAGCAGCCAAGATACGGGGGAGGGGCAGTACTTC. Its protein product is CASSQDTGEGQYF.

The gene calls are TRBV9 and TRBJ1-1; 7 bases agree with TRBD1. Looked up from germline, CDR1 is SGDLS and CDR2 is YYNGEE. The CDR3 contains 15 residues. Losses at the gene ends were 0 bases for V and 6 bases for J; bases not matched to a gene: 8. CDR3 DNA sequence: TGTGCCAGCAGCGTAGAAGAGACAGGGTATTCTGAAGCTTTCTTT. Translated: CASSVEETGYSEAFF.

The CDR3, as DNA: TGTGCCTGGAGTGTAGGCCCTCGGACTAGCGGGACCACAGATACGCAGTATTTT. This translates into CAWSVGPRTSGTTDTQYF. The chain employs TRBV30 and TRBJ2-3, with TRBD2 identical over 12 bases. CDR3 length: 18 residues. V was pared by 0 bases and J by 2 bases, with 9 bases of the junction left unmatched. The germline CDR1 and CDR2 sequences are GTSNPN and SVGIG (reference sequence). Variable domain in full (rest from reference TRBV30 and TRBJ2-3): SQTIHQWPATLVQPVGSPLSLECTVEGTSNPNLYWYRQAAGRGLQLLFYSVGIGQISSEVPQNLSASRPQDRQFILSSKKLLLSDSGFYLCAWSVGPRTSGTTDTQYFGPGTRLTVL.

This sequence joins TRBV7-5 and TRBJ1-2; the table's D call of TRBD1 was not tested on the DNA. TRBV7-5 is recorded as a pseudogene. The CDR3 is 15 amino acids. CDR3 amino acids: CARSSHGQPPRDYTF. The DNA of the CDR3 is TGTGCCAGAAGCTCACACGGACAGCCCCCGAGGGACTACACCTTC.

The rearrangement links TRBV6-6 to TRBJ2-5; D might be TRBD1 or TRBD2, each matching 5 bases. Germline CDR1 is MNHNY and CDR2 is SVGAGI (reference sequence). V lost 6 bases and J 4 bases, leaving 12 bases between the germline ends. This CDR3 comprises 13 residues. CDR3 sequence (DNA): TGTGCCAGCAGGGACACGGGGCGAGAGACCCAGTACTTC. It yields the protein CASRDTGRETQYF.

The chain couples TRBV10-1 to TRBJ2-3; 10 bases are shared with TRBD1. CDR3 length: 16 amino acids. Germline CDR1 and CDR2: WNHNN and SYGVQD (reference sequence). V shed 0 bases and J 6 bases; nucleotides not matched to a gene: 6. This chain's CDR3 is CASSESGTGARDTQYF. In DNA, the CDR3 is TGCGCCAGCAGTGAGTCAGGGACAGGGGCTAGGGATACGCAGTATTTT.

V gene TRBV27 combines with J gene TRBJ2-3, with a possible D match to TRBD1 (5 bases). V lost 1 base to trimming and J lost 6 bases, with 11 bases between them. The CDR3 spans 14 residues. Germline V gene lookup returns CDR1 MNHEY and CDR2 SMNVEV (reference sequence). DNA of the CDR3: TGTGCCAGCAGTTTATTGGGTTCAGGGGATACGCAGTATTTT. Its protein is CASSLLGSGDTQYF.

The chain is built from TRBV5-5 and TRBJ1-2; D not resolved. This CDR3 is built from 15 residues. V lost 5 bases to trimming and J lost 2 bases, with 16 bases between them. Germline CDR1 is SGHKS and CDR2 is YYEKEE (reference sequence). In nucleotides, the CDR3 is TGTGCCAGCAGTTATGGGGTAGTGAAGAACTATGGCTACACCTTC. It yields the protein CASSYGVVKNYGYTF.

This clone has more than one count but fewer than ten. This chain's CDR3 is CASGLNGYTF. In nucleotides, the CDR3 is TGTGCTAGTGGTTTAAATGGCTACACCTTC. The chain joins TRBV12-5 to TRBJ1-2; no clear D. V lost 3 bases and J lost 6, with 2 bases in between. In germline, CDR1 is LGHNT, CDR2 FRNRAP. The CDR3 is 10 residues long. The full variable domain, rest sourced from reference TRBV12-5 and TRBJ1-2, is DARVTQTPRHKVTEMGQEVTMRCQPILGHNTVFWYRQTMMQGLELLAYFRNRAPLDDSGMPKDRFSAEMPDATLATLKIQPSEPRDSAVYFCASGLNGYTFGSGTRLTVV.

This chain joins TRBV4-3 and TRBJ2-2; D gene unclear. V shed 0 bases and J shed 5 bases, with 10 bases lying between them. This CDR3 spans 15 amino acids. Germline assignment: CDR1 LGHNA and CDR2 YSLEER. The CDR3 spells CASSQEGWGTGELFF. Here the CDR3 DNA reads TGCGCCAGCAGCCAAGAAGGGTGGGGAACCGGGGAGCTGTTTTTT.

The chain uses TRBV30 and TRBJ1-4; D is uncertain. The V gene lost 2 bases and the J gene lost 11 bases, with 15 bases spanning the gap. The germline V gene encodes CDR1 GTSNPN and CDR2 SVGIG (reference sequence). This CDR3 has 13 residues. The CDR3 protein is CAWSHEAQAKLFF. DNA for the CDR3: TGTGCCTGGAGTCACGAAGCCCAGGCGAAACTGTTTTTT.

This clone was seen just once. This CDR3 is CASSNGQGDTEAFF. The DNA for the CDR3 is TGTGCCAGCAGCAACGGACAGGGGGACACTGAAGCTTTCTTT. The chain is built from TRBV7-8 and TRBJ1-1; 10 bases match TRBD1. Germline-derived CDR1 and CDR2 are SGHVS and FQNEAQ. The CDR3 contains 14 residues. V lost 5 bases and J lost 3; bases outside the gene matches: 3. Variable domain in full (rest from reference TRBV7-8 and TRBJ1-1): GAGVSQSPRYKVAKRGQDVALRCDPISGHVSLFWYQQALGQGPEFLTYFQNEAQLDKSGLPSDRFFAERPEGSVSTLKIQRTQQEDSAVYLCASSNGQGDTEAFFGQGTRLTVV.

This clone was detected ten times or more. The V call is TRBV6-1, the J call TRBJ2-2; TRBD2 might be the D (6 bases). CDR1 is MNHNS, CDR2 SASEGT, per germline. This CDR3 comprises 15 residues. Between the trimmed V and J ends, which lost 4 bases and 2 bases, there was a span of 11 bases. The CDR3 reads CASSASARNTGELFF. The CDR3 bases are TGTGCCAGCAGTGCTAGCGCAAGAAACACCGGGGAGCTGTTTTTT.

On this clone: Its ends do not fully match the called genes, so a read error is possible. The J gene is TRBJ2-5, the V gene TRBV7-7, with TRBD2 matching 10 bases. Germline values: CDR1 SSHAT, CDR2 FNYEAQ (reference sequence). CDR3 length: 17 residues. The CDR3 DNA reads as TGTGCTAGCAGCCCAGGGGGAAGCGGGAGGGCCTTGGAGACCCAGTACTTC. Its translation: CASSPGGSGRALETQYF. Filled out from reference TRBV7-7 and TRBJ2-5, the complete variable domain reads GAGVSQSPRYKVTKRGQDVTLRCDPISSHATLYWYQQALGQGPEFLTYFNYEAQPDKSGLPSDRFSAERPEGSISTLTIQRTEQRDSAMYRCASSPGGSGRALETQYFGPGTRLLVL.

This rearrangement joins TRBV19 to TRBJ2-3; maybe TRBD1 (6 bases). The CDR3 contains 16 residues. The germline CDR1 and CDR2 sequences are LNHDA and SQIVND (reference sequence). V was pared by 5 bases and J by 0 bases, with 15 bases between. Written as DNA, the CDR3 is TGTGCCAGTAGTCTCACCGGGACAACTAGCACAGATACGCAGTATTTT. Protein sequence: CASSLTGTTSTDTQYF.

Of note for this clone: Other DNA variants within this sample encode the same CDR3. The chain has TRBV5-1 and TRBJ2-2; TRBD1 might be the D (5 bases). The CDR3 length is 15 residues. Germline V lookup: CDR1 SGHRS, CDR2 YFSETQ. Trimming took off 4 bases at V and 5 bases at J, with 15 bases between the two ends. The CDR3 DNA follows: TGCGCCAGCAGCCTTGAAGACAGCTCGACCGGGGAGCTGTTTTTT. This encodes CASSLEDSSTGELFF.

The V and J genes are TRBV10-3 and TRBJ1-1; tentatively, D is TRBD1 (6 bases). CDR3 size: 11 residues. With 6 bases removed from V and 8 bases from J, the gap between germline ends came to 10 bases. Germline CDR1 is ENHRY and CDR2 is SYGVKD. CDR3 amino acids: CAISQQGEAFF. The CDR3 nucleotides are TGTGCCATCAGCCAACAGGGAGAAGCTTTCTTT.

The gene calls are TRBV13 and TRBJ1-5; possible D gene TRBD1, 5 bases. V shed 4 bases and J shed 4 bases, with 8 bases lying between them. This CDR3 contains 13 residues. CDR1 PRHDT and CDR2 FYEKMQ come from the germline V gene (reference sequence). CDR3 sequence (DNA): TGTGCCAGCAGCTACAACAGGAATCAGCCCCAGCATTTT. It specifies CASSYNRNQPQHF. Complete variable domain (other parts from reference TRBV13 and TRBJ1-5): AAGVIQSPRHLIKEKRETATLKCYPIPRHDTVYWYQQGPGQDPQFLISFYEKMQSDKGSIPDRFSAQQFSDYHSELNMSSLELGDSALYFCASSYNRNQPQHFGDGTRLSIL.

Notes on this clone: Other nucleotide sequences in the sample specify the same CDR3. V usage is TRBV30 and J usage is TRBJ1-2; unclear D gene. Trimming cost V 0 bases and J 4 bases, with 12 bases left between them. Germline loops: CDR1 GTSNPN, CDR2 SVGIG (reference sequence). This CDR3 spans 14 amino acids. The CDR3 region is CAWSVRRETYGYTF. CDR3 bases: TGTGCCTGGAGTGTACGTAGGGAAACCTATGGCTACACCTTC.

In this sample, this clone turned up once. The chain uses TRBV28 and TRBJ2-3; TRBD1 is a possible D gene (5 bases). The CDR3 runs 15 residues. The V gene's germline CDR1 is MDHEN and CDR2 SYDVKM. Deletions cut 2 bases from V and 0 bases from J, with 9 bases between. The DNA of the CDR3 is TGTGCCAGCAGTTTACAGGGCCTAAGCACAGATACGCAGTATTTT. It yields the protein CASSLQGLSTDTQYF. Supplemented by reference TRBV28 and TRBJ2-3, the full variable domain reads DVKVTQSSRYLVKRTGEKVFLECVQDMDHENMFWYRQDPGLGLRLIYFSYDVKMKEKGDIPEGYSVSREKKERFSLILESASTNQTSMYLCASSLQGLSTDTQYFGPGTRLTVL.

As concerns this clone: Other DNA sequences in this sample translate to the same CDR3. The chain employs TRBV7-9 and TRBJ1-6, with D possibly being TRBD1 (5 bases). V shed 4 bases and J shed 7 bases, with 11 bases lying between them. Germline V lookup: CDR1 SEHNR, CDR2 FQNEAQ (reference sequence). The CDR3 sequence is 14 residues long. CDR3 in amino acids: CASSSDSGNSPLHF. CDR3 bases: TGTGCCAGCAGCTCCGACAGTGGGAATTCACCCCTCCACTTT.

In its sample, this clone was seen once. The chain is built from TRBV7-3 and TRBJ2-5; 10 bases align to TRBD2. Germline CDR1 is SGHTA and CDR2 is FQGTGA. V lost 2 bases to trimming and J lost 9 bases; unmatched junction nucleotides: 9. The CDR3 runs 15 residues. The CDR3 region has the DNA TGTGCCAGCAGCTTAGAGCTAGCGGGGGTTGAGGCCCAGTACTTC. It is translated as CASSLELAGVEAQYF.

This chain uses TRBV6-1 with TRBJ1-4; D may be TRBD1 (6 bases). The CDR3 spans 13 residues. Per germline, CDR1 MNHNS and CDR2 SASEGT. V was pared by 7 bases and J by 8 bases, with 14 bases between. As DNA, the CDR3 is TGTGCCAGCAAAGGGGGAGGAAAAGAAAAACTGTTTTTT. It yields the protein CASKGGGKEKLFF.

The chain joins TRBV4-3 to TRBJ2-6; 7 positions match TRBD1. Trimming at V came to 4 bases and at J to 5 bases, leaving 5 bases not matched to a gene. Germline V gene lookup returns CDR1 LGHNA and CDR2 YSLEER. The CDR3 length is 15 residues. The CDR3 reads CASSRSTGWANVLTF. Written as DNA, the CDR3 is TGCGCCAGCAGCCGATCGACAGGGTGGGCCAACGTCCTGACTTTC.

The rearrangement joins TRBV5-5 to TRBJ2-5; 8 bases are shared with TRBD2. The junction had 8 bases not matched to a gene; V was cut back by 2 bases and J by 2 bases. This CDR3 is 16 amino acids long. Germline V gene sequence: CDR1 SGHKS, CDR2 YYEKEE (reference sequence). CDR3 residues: CASSLIAGSKQETQYF. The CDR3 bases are TGTGCCAGCAGCTTAATAGCGGGATCTAAACAAGAGACCCAGTACTTC.

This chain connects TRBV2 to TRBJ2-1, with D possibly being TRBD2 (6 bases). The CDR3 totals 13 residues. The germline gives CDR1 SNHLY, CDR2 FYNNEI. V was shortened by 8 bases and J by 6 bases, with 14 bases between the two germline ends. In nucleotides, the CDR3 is TGTGCCAGCTCCTATAAGGGAGGCAATGAGCAGTTCTTC. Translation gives CASSYKGGNEQFF.

The CDR3 loop is CASSQVGNFLSGNTIYF. In DNA form, the CDR3 reads TGTGCCAGCAGCCAAGTTGGGAACTTCCTCTCTGGAAACACCATATATTTT. The V gene is TRBV14, the J gene TRBJ1-3; D remains unclear. This CDR3 contains 17 residues. The V and J ends lost 1 base and 0 bases respectively, with 13 bases between them. Germline values: CDR1 SGHDN, CDR2 FVKESK.